This entry describes one TCR beta chain. Its cognate antigen is unknown. The sample contains more than one DNA sequence encoding this CDR3. These data originate in a study of shared clonotypes between healthy human individuals. Overall study results and limits: The naive CD4 repertoires of several donors were compared, and around 5% of clonotypes were shared.

Deep-level settings were used for running the assay. Roughly 210 ng DNA, around 30,000 T cell genomes, went into each sorted-subset replicate PCR. Clones were sequenced by immunoSEQ multiplex PCR, and TCRdb holds only the in-frame ones, with some missing. The profile shows 2,500,000 or so clones, approximately 90% of them singletons. This CDR3 region has 12 residues. Germline V gene data show CDR1 as MDHEN and CDR2 as SYDVKM. Trimming removed 2 bases at V and 4 bases at J, with 4 bases between. This chain joins TRBV28 and TRBJ2-3; D is uncertain. Sequencing was performed on naive CD4+ T cells from PBMCs. Subset defined: CD45RA+ positively selected. This sequence was found in a man younger than 35 in good health. Some clones in this sample may be carry-over from other donors' samples. CDR3 loop: CASSLTPDTQYF. In nucleotides, the CDR3 is TGTGCCAGCAGTTTAACCCCAGATACGCAGTATTTT.